Described below is a single TCR beta chain sequence and its context. Its antigen is unknown. The junction differs from germline at one of its ends, possibly a read error. Generated by immunoSEQ multiplex PCR, the TCRdb table keeps only in-frame clones and is missing some. The sample contains about 50,000 clones, 84% of which appear only once. This sample was included in a study of graft-versus-host responses after intestinal transplantation. Study as a whole: Each recipient received anti-thymocyte globulin induction, then tacrolimus and steroids for 2 to 4 years. The study's findings and limits: Within allografts, high graft-versus-host to host-versus-graft clonal ratios were seen among patients with graft-donor T cell macrochimerism. Marrow from the recipient contained GvH clones, some of which had appeared first in ileum or blood.

The length of the CDR3 is 17 residues. Germline V gives CDR1 SGHDN, CDR2 FVKESK. This receptor was taken from a human donor who was the organ donor for an intestinal transplant. The sample consisted of unstimulated CD4+ T cells sorted from spleen or lymph node cells, taken before transplant. The chain has TRBV14 and TRBJ2-3; 9 bases line up with TRBD2. The CDR3 loop reads CASSQDYWRGGTDTQYF. The CDR3 region has the DNA TGTGCCAGCAGCCAAGATTACTGGCGGGGGGGCACCGATACGCAGTATTTT.